These 32 T cell receptor beta chains were sequenced from one sample in a study of molecular identifiers for immune sequencing clone quantification. Via MiXCR, TCRdb re-called the PCR reads, giving one row per CDR3 protein. The sample lists some 320,000 distinct CDR3 sequences, over 20% occurring once. The source material was naive CD8+ T cells from blood, with Jurkat cell RNA spiked in. Subset denoted: FACS-sorted CD8+CD4-CCR7+CD45RA+ naive T cells. The receptors were sampled from a human donor in good health. Some libraries in this study had Jurkat cell RNA spiked in.

As regards this clonotype: Since a much larger clone is just one base distant, this may be a read error. Written as DNA, the CDR3 is TGTGCCATCAGTGACCCCTACGAGCAGCACTTC. It yields the protein CAISDPYEQHF. This chain links TRBV10-3 with TRBJ2-7; D not certain. In germline, CDR1 is ENHRY, CDR2 SYGVKD. The CDR3 spans 11 residues.

V and J are TRBV12-3 or TRBV12-4 and TRBJ2-4; TRBD1 aligns across 7 bases. CDR3 length: 17 residues. The V gene end was trimmed by 5 bases and the J gene end by 0 bases; junction bases not matched to a gene: 10. This CDR3 reads CASSQPGTVLAKNIQYF. The CDR3, as DNA: TGTGCCAGCAGTCAACCCGGGACAGTACTAGCCAAAAACATTCAGTACTTC.

In its sample, this clonotype was seen a few times. This chain links TRBV20-1 with TRBJ2-3; 8 nucleotides line up with TRBD2. The CDR3 runs 17 residues. CDR1 DFQATT and CDR2 SNEGSKA come from the germline V gene (reference sequence). V lost 6 bases, J lost 2 bases, and 16 bases stayed unmatched. In nucleotides, the CDR3 is TGCAGTGCCAAGACTAGCGCGCCCTCCGGACTCACAGATACGCAGTATTTT. It encodes CSAKTSAPSGLTDTQYF.

The V call is TRBV27, the J call TRBJ2-5; weak D call: TRBD1 (5 bases). This CDR3 contains 16 residues. Trimming removed 3 bases at V and 2 bases at J, with 16 bases between. CDR1 is MNHEY, CDR2 SMNVEV, per germline (reference sequence). CDR3 region: CASSFTTTPGQETQYF. In DNA, the CDR3 is TGTGCCAGCAGTTTCACTACTACCCCAGGGCAAGAGACCCAGTACTTC.

The sample holds a few counts of this clonotype. The genes are TRBV20-1 and TRBJ2-7, with TRBD1 as a possible D gene (5 bases). The CDR3 spans 12 residues. Trimming removed 5 bases from V and 2 bases from J, with 10 bases in between. The germline V gene has CDR1 DFQATT and CDR2 SNEGSKA (reference sequence). The CDR3 spells CSAYDSAYEQYF. DNA of the CDR3: TGCAGTGCTTATGACAGTGCCTACGAGCAGTACTTC.

This clonotype was seen ten or more times. This rearrangement joins TRBV14 to TRBJ1-2; D perhaps matches TRBD1 (5 bases). V lost 0 bases and J 5 bases, leaving 7 bases between the germline ends. Germline values: CDR1 SGHDN, CDR2 FVKESK. CDR3 length equals 13 residues. The CDR3 sequence: CASSQEQDYGYTF. CDR3 sequence (DNA): TGTGCCAGCAGCCAAGAACAGGATTATGGCTACACCTTC.

This clonotype was counted ten times or more. The genes are TRBV27 and TRBJ2-7; 10 nucleotides align to TRBD1. Per the germline V gene, CDR1 is MNHEY and CDR2 is SMNVEV (reference sequence). Trimming removed 6 bases from V and 4 bases from J; junction bases left unmatched: 9. The CDR3 covers 15 residues. CDR3 nucleotides: TGTGCCAGCAGCCTTGGGACAGGGGAATATTACGAGCAGTACTTC. Encoded protein: CASSLGTGEYYEQYF.

Ten or more counts support this clonotype. The rearrangement joins TRBV9 to TRBJ2-2, with D maybe TRBD1 (6 bases). This CDR3 has 16 amino acids. The ends were cut back, 0 bases at V and 6 bases at J, with 15 bases in the middle. The germline CDR1 and CDR2 sequences are SGDLS and YYNGEE. CDR3 nucleotide sequence: TGTGCCAGCAGCGTAGGAGGGACACAAGTATCCGGGGAGCTGTTTTTT. It encodes CASSVGGTQVSGELFF.

Remarks on this clonotype: A read error is likely, as this CDR3 ends without the conserved phenylalanine or tryptophan. The rearrangement uses TRBV27 and TRBJ2-3; D remains unclear. Trimming pared 2 bases from V and 0 bases from J, leaving 9 bases between. The CDR3 spans 15 residues. Germline loops: CDR1 MNHEY, CDR2 SMNVEV (reference sequence). This CDR3 reads CASSLAATSTDTQYL. The CDR3 nucleotides read TGTGCCAGCAGTTTAGCGGCAACTAGCACAGATACGCAGTATCTT.

V is TRBV30 and J is TRBJ1-4; maybe TRBD1 (6 bases). Germline loops: CDR1 GTSNPN, CDR2 SVGIG (reference sequence). The CDR3 is 14 residues long. V gave up 3 bases and J gave up 6 bases, with 14 bases separating them. The CDR3 loop is CAWRDSAWDEKLFF. For the CDR3, the DNA is TGTGCCTGGAGGGACAGCGCATGGGATGAAAAACTGTTTTTT.

The chain carries TRBV2 and TRBJ2-7; tentatively, D is TRBD1 (8 bases). The CDR3 extends over 12 amino acids. Germline CDR1 reads SNHLY; CDR2 reads FYNNEI. Trimming took off 9 bases at V and 6 bases at J, with 15 bases between the two ends. The chain's CDR3 is CARAGGTGEQYF. DNA for the CDR3: TGTGCCAGGGCCGGGGGGACAGGCGAGCAGTACTTC.

This clonotype has a count of ten or more. Here the CDR3 DNA reads TGTGCCACCAGTGCCGAACGCACCGGGGAGCTGTTTTTT. It encodes CATSAERTGELFF. The gene calls are TRBV24-1 and TRBJ2-2; D is ambiguous. The CDR3 extends over 13 amino acids. The germline CDR1 and CDR2 sequences are KGHDR and SFDVKD. V was cut by 5 bases and J by 4 bases, with 7 bases left in between.

This clonotype was picked up a small number of times. V and J are TRBV18 and TRBJ2-7; D may be TRBD1 or TRBD2 (6 bases each). Trimming shortened V by 4 bases and J by 1 base, and 26 bases separated the two germline ends. Germline V CDR1 and CDR2: KGHSH, LQKENI. This CDR3 is 19 amino acids long. The CDR3 loop reads CASSQLPGEATSSSYEQYF. CDR3 nucleotide sequence: TGTGCCAGCTCACAACTGCCAGGGGAGGCAACTAGCTCATCCTACGAGCAGTACTTC.

This clonotype was seen ten or more times. This sequence joins TRBV27 and TRBJ1-4; perhaps TRBD1 as D (5 bases). V was shortened by 3 bases and J by 8 bases, with 13 bases between the two germline ends. Per the germline V gene, CDR1 is MNHEY and CDR2 is SMNVEV (reference sequence). The CDR3 is 14 residues long. The CDR3 region has the DNA TGTGCCAGCAGTTTTGTAGGGGATCGAGAAAAACTGTTTTTT. Translation gives CASSFVGDREKLFF. Full variable domain (outside the CDR3, taken from reference TRBV27 and TRBJ1-4): EAQVTQNPRYLITVTGKKLTVTCSQNMNHEYMSWYRQDPGLGLRQIYYSMNVEVTDKGDVPEGYKVSRKEKRNFPLILESPSPNQTSLYFCASSFVGDREKLFFGSGTQLSVL.

V and J are TRBV27 and TRBJ1-4, with 7 bases aligning to TRBD1. Germline loops: CDR1 MNHEY, CDR2 SMNVEV (reference sequence). The J segment lost 2 bases and the V segment lost 6 bases, leaving 9 bases of the junction unmatched. This CDR3 spans 16 amino acids. The CDR3 spells CASSLQPGGTNEKLFF. The CDR3 DNA reads as TGTGCCAGCAGCCTGCAGCCAGGGGGGACTAATGAAAAACTGTTTTTT.

Worth noting for this clonotype: A read error may explain this, as a much larger clone is one base away. The V and J genes are TRBV4-1 and TRBJ1-1, with D hard to call. The CDR3 extends over 16 amino acids. Germline V gene lookup returns CDR1 MGHRA and CDR2 YSYEKL. The CDR3 DNA is TGCGCCAGCAGCCAAGGATCAATTACTCTAAAGACTGAAGCTCTCTTT. This translates into CASSQGSITLKTEALF.

Notes on this clonotype: This may arise from a read error, as a much more abundant clone is one base away. This chain joins TRBV6-5 and TRBJ1-1; 7 bases line up with TRBD1. Germline V gene lookup returns CDR1 MNHEY and CDR2 SVGAGI. The junction had 13 bases not matched to a gene; V was cut back by 5 bases and J by 4 bases. The CDR3 is 16 amino acids. CDR3 bases: TGTGCCAGCAGTCACACCGGGGCAGGGGGGAGCACTGAAGCTTTCTTT. Its protein product is CASSHTGAGGSTEAFF.

This clonotype came up many times. The V gene is TRBV4-1, the J gene TRBJ1-2; the D is unclear. From germline, CDR1 is MGHRA and CDR2 YSYEKL. The CDR3 has 15 residues. Trimming took 2 bases from V and 4 from J, leaving 14 bases between them. The CDR3 sequence is CASSQSAGWGYGYTF. DNA for the CDR3: TGCGCCAGCAGCCAATCGGCAGGCTGGGGCTATGGCTACACCTTC.

Many counts were recorded for this clonotype. Compared with germline, one end of the junction differs, possibly owing to a read error. The CDR3 reads CASSLGGGPTEAFF. The DNA of the CDR3 is TGTGCCAGCAGCCTAGGAGGGGGGCCCACTGAAGCTTTCTTT. The chain combines TRBV5-1 with TRBJ1-1; weak D call: TRBD1 (6 bases). The CDR3 has 14 amino acids. Per germline, CDR1 SGHRS and CDR2 YFSETQ. The full variable domain, in which reference TRBV5-1 and TRBJ1-1 provide the parts outside the CDR3, is KAGVTQTPRYLIKTRGQQVTLSCSPISGHRSVSWYQQTPGQGLQFLFEYFSETQRNKGNFPGRFSGRQFSNSRSEMNVSTLELGDSALYLCASSLGGGPTEAFFGQGTRLTVV.

This clonotype occurred many times. The chain is built from TRBV27 and TRBJ2-7; D gene unclear. CDR1 and CDR2 from the germline V gene are MNHEY and SMNVEV (reference sequence). V lost 0 bases to trimming and J lost 3 bases, with 12 bases between them. This CDR3 has 15 amino acids. The CDR3 protein is CASSLSTPEYYEQYF. In nucleotides, the CDR3 is TGTGCCAGCAGTTTATCCACCCCGGAATACTACGAGCAGTACTTC.

This clonotype has just a few counts. CDR3 sequence reads: CASSPPDTLTYNEQFF. The CDR3 region has the DNA TGTGCCAGTAGTCCGCCGGACACCCTGACCTACAATGAGCAGTTCTTC. V gene TRBV19 combines with J gene TRBJ2-1; TRBD1 might be the D (5 bases). Trimming pared 5 bases from V and 2 bases from J, leaving 16 bases between. CDR3 length equals 16 residues. Germline lookup yields CDR1 LNHDA and CDR2 SQIVND (reference sequence).

This clonotype was picked up many times. This chain links TRBV6-5 with TRBJ2-7; the D is unclear. Germline CDR1 MNHEY, CDR2 SVGAGI. With 2 bases removed from V and 0 bases from J, the gap between germline ends came to 5 bases. The CDR3 is made up of 13 amino acids. The DNA of the CDR3 is TGTGCCAGCAGTTACCAGTACTCCTACGAGCAGTACTTC. This sequence encodes CASSYQYSYEQYF.

This clonotype occurred many times. The chain is built from TRBV5-1 and TRBJ2-3, with D hard to call. The CDR3 consists of 14 residues. Per the germline V gene, CDR1 is SGHRS and CDR2 is YFSETQ. The V end was cut by 3 bases, the J end by 6 bases, with 14 bases between. The CDR3: CASSSFGPWDTQYF. DNA for the CDR3: TGCGCCAGCAGCTCGTTCGGCCCCTGGGATACGCAGTATTTT.

Notes on this clonotype: The conserved phenylalanine or tryptophan normally closing the CDR3 is absent here, so this likely arose from a read error. J is TRBJ1-5 and V is TRBV4-1; D may be TRBD1 (5 bases). This CDR3 spans 16 amino acids. V lost 0 bases to trimming and J lost 1 base, with 10 bases between them. The germline gives CDR1 MGHRA, CDR2 YSYEKL. The chain's CDR3 is CASSQDRALSNQPQHL. CDR3 DNA sequence: TGCGCCAGCAGCCAAGACAGGGCCCTCAGCAATCAGCCCCAGCATCTT.

This clonotype was picked up many times. V usage is TRBV28 and J usage is TRBJ2-2, with D unresolved. CDR1 and CDR2 (germline): MDHEN, SYDVKM. The CDR3 loop spans 15 amino acids. Between the trimmed V and J ends, which lost 2 bases and 1 base, there was a span of 8 bases. The CDR3 nucleotides read TGTGCCAGCAGTTTAAGGCCAGGGAACACCGGGGAGCTGTTTTTT. Translating gives CASSLRPGNTGELFF.

With respect to this clonotype: A much larger clone is a single base away; this may be a read error. The chain couples TRBV18 to TRBJ2-2, with TRBD2 matching over 7 bases. In germline, CDR1 is KGHSH, CDR2 LQKENI. The CDR3 is 17 residues long. Trimming took 3 bases from V and 0 from J; bases not matched to a gene: 7. In DNA form, the CDR3 reads TGTGCCAGCTCACCCAGGGCTAGCGGCTCGAACACCGGGGAGCTGTTTTTT. Its protein product is CASSPRASGSNTGELFF.

This clonotype was counted between two and nine times. The rearrangement links TRBV6-2 or TRBV6-3 to TRBJ2-3, with D maybe TRBD1 (6 bases). Germline CDR1 reads MNHEY; CDR2 reads SVGEGT. CDR3 length: 16 amino acids. Trimming took off 2 bases at V and 2 bases at J, with 14 bases between the two ends. CDR3 residues: CASSYPDSQLTDTQYF. The DNA of the CDR3 is TGTGCCAGCAGTTACCCGGACAGCCAACTCACAGATACGCAGTATTTT.

This clonotype was seen once. Germline is not matched at one junction end, which may reflect a read error. The gene calls are TRBV6-4 and TRBJ1-1, with a weak D call TRBD1 (5 bases). The germline CDR1 and CDR2 sequences are MRHNA and SNTAGT. The CDR3 is 13 amino acids. The CDR3 DNA reads as TGTGCCGGCAGAGGACAAACGAACACTGAAGCTTTCTTT. The encoded protein is CAGRGQTNTEAFF.

Ten or more counts support this clonotype. The rearrangement uses TRBV7-9 and TRBJ1-5, with no clear D. Germline V lookup: CDR1 SEHNR, CDR2 FQNEAQ (reference sequence). This CDR3 comprises 15 residues. The V end was cut by 6 bases, the J end by 6 bases, with 18 bases between. CDR3 amino acids: CASSGKGPGGQPQHF. The CDR3 DNA is TGTGCCAGCAGTGGAAAGGGCCCCGGCGGTCAGCCCCAGCATTTT. Full variable domain (missing parts from reference TRBV7-9 and TRBJ1-5): DTGVSQNPRHKITKRGQNVTFRCDPISEHNRLYWYRQTLGQGPEFLTYFQNEAQLEKSRLLSDRFSAERPKGSFSTLEIQRTEQGDSAMYLCASSGKGPGGQPQHFGDGTRLSIL.

This clonotype occurred many times. The V gene is TRBV30, the J gene TRBJ2-7; 8 nucleotides agree with TRBD2. There are 12 residues in the CDR3. The germline V gene has CDR1 GTSNPN and CDR2 SVGIG (reference sequence). Germline trimming cut 5 bases from V and 7 bases from J; bases unmatched to any gene: 7. DNA for the CDR3: TGTGCCTGGGCCCCAGCGGGAGAAGAGCAGTACTTC. This sequence encodes CAWAPAGEEQYF.

This clonotype appeared once. This clone may be a read error of a much larger clone one base away. The chain is built from TRBV5-1 and TRBJ2-7; no definite D call. CDR1 is SGHRS and CDR2 is YFSETQ in the germline V gene. The CDR3 has 15 residues. CDR3 loop: CVSSLEAGRFYEQYF. The CDR3 DNA reads as TGCGTCAGCAGCCTTGAGGCAGGTCGGTTCTACGAGCAGTACTTC.

This clonotype has ten or more counts. The chain couples TRBV27 to TRBJ1-5; no firm D call. The CDR3 sequence is 14 residues long. Trimming cost V 3 bases and J 7 bases, with 13 bases left between them. The germline gives CDR1 MNHEY, CDR2 SMNVEV (reference sequence). In nucleotides, the CDR3 is TGTGCCAGCAGTTTGATCGGGGTCGGGCAGCCCCAGCATTTT. Translating it yields CASSLIGVGQPQHF.